This TCR beta chain stems from a study of blood T cell repertoires in COVID-19. Libraries were prepared by immunoSEQ multiplex PCR; TCRdb keeps only in-frame clonotypes and omits some of them. The repertoire holds 85,000 to 130,000 clones, 76% seen once, with more than 5.5% in the top ten. CDR3 length: 20 residues. Germline CDR1 reads SGHRS; CDR2 reads YFSETQ. J was trimmed by 2 bases and V by 4 bases; bases with no gene match: 21. The sample consisted of peripheral blood. The receptor's source is an elderly man with COVID-19, enrolled during active disease. V usage is TRBV5-1 and J usage is TRBJ2-1; 7 positions match TRBD1. The CDR3 reads CASSPLPAWVRQGAYNEQFF. The CDR3 coding sequence is TGCGCCAGCAGCCCGTTACCAGCTTGGGTCAGGCAGGGGGCCTACAATGAGCAGTTCTTC.